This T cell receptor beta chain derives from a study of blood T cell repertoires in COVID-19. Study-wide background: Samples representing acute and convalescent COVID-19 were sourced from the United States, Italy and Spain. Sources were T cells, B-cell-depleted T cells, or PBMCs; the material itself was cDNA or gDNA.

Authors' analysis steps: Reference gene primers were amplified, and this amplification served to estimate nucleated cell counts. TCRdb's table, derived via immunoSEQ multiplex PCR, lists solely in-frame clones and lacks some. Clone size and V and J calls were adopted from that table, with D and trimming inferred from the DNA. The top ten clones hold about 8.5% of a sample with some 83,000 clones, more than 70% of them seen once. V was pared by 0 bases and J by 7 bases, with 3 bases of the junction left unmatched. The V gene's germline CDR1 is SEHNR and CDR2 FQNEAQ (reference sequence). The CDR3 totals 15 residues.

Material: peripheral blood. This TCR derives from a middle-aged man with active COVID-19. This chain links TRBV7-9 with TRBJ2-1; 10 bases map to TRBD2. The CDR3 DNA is TGTGCCAGCAGCTTAGCACTAGCGGGAAGGAATGAGCAGTTCTTC. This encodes CASSLALAGRNEQFF.